This passage covers 3 T cell receptor beta chains from one sample sequenced in a study of cytomegalovirus exposure and HLA in healthy donors. TCRdb keeps only in-frame clones here, not all; method: immunoSEQ multiplex PCR. The sample carries about 88,000 clones, more than 70% recorded once. The sample comprised PBMCs. These receptors were collected from a woman aged 18-30 years in good health and CMV-seropositive.

V and J are TRBV14 and TRBJ1-6; D possibly corresponds to TRBD1 (5 bases). CDR1 and CDR2 (germline): SGHDN, FVKESK. This CDR3 is 16 amino acids long. V was cut by 0 bases and J by 10 bases, with 16 bases left in between. CDR3 nucleotides: TGTGCCAGCAGCCAAGATATGTCCAGGGATGGCTCACCCCTCCACTTT. Translated, it gives CASSQDMSRDGSPLHF.

The rearrangement uses TRBV5-1 and TRBJ2-1, with D unresolved. Germline-derived CDR1 and CDR2 are SGHRS and YFSETQ. The CDR3 is made up of 14 amino acids. V gave up 0 bases and J gave up 5 bases, with 9 bases separating them. CDR3 nucleotides: TGCGCCAGCAGCTTGGGCCTCCAGAACAATGAGCAGTTCTTC. Translating gives CASSLGLQNNEQFF.

The genes are TRBV28 and TRBJ1-5; 11 bases are a match to TRBD1. After removal of 5 bases from V and 0 bases from J, the junction contained 15 bases not matched to a gene. This CDR3 has 20 amino acids. CDR1 and CDR2 from the germline V gene are MDHEN and SYDVKM. The CDR3 loop is CASSTLVGQGAAYSNQPQHF. The CDR3 DNA reads TGTGCCAGCAGTACCCTAGTCGGACAGGGGGCGGCTTATAGCAATCAGCCCCAGCATTTT.